This T cell receptor beta chain was obtained from a study of CD8+CD57+ T cells in acquired aplastic anemia. Profiles of TCR beta VDJ and CDR3 were generated from a genomic DNA template. TCRdb reprocessed the reads with MiXCR, giving one entry per CDR3 protein. There are approximately 200,000 distinct CDR3 sequences in the sample; around 50% occur only once, and about 20% lies in the top ten. For sequencing, patients were chosen who had shown expansion of CD8+CD57+ cells by flow cytometry. As a group, the patients uniformly had severe acquired aplastic anemia. Receipt of therapy had not occurred in any patient by the time of blood sampling. This clonotype was observed at least ten times. The antigen remains unidentified. Germline CDR1 is SGHRS and CDR2 is YFSETQ. V shed 0 bases and J shed 1 base, with 10 bases lying between them. The CDR3 covers 15 residues. Study results and caveats: Under 35 was the count of CD8+ CDR3 sequences that patients shared with controls.

Specimen: sorted CD4+, CD8+, or CD8+CD57+ T cells (not recorded which) from PBMCs. The chain employs TRBV5-1 and TRBJ1-1; D is unclear. The clonotype originates from a human donor with aplastic anemia. CDR3 sequence: CASSLEVGENTEAFF. Here the CDR3 DNA reads TGCGCCAGCAGCTTGGAGGTTGGGGAGAACACTGAAGCTTTCTTT.